Below are 32 T cell receptor beta chains sequenced from a single sample in a study of regulatory T cells in long-lasting Graves disease. Documented time point: persistent/refractory GD, antithyroid drugs over 5 years with positive TRAb. PBMCs were the source of the RNA used for TCR sequencing. Construction of TCR beta libraries relied on iRepertoire HTBI primers and on Arm-PCR targeting CDR3 regions. TCRdb reprocessed the multiplex PCR reads with MiXCR, giving one entry per CDR3 protein. The sample records 300,000 to 400,000 distinct CDR3 sequences, 20% being singletons. The sample consisted of peripheral blood mononuclear cells (PBMCs), taken when the disease was refractory, from a patient treated with antithyroid drugs. The receptors originated from a female donor with Graves disease.

This clonotype was counted a few times. The CDR3 coding sequence is TGCAGTGCTAAGACAGGGGTTCTTCGCGAGCAGTACTTC. Translating it yields CSAKTGVLREQYF. The V call is TRBV20-1, the J call TRBJ2-7; 8 nucleotides align to TRBD1. The CDR3 sequence is 13 residues long. Germline V gene lookup returns CDR1 DFQATT and CDR2 SNEGSKA (reference sequence). V lost 4 bases to trimming and J lost 6 bases; unmatched junction nucleotides: 8.

In this sample, this clonotype turned up once. The chain recombines TRBV28 with TRBJ1-2, with D uncertain. CDR3 length: 13 residues. V shed 7 bases and J shed 2 bases, with 11 bases lying between them. Germline V gene sequence: CDR1 MDHEN, CDR2 SYDVKM. CDR3 DNA: TGTGCCAGCACACGGACGGGGAACTATGGCTACACCTTC. Translated: CASTRTGNYGYTF.

The sample holds many counts of this clonotype. The chain links TRBV7-2 to TRBJ2-7; D possibly uses TRBD1 or TRBD2 (6 bases each). Per the germline V gene, CDR1 is SGHTA and CDR2 is FQGNSA. V dropped 5 bases and J dropped 7 bases, with 15 bases sitting between them. This CDR3 is 13 amino acids long. Here the CDR3 DNA reads TGTGCCAGCAGCCGGGGGACACGACGGGAGCAGTACTTC. It yields the protein CASSRGTRREQYF.

CDR3 nucleotide sequence: TGTGCCAGCATTAAGGGTAGGCCGTTCTTC. It specifies CASIKGRPFF. This sequence joins TRBV25-1 and TRBJ2-1; D remains unclear. The CDR3 is made up of 10 amino acids. Germline CDR1 reads MGHDK; CDR2 reads SYGVNS. V lost 7 bases, J lost 15 bases, and 13 bases lay in between.

There are many counts of this clonotype. The chain uses TRBV27 and TRBJ1-5; 8 bases map to TRBD1. The germline CDR1 and CDR2 sequences are MNHEY and SMNVEV (reference sequence). Germline trimming cut 8 bases from V and 7 bases from J; bases unmatched to any gene: 13. The length of the CDR3 is 15 residues. The chain's CDR3 is CASGDRNRGGQPQHF. CDR3 nucleotide sequence: TGTGCCAGCGGGGACCGTAACAGGGGGGGACAGCCCCAGCATTTT.

The chain links TRBV19 to TRBJ1-5; 10 bases line up with TRBD1. V shed 4 bases, J shed 5 bases, and the junction held 5 bases outside the gene matches. The CDR3 loop spans 15 amino acids. Germline loops: CDR1 LNHDA, CDR2 SQIVND (reference sequence). The CDR3 coding sequence is TGTGCCAGTAGTACTCAAGGACAGGGGGATCAGCCCCAGCATTTT. This gives the protein CASSTQGQGDQPQHF.

In this sample, this clonotype turned up once. The V and J genes are TRBV4-3 and TRBJ2-2, with TRBD2 matching 10 bases. Germline V lookup: CDR1 LGHNA, CDR2 YSLEER. J lost 1 base, V lost 1 base, and 12 bases had no gene match. The CDR3 runs to 20 residues. The DNA of the CDR3 is TGCGCCAGCAGCCAAGCATACGGTCGTTCTAGCGGGGGGAACACCGGGGAGCTGTTTTTT. Protein product: CASSQAYGRSSGGNTGELFF.

This clonotype has more than one count but fewer than ten. The V call is TRBV6-1, the J call TRBJ2-7; 9 bases are shared with TRBD1. This CDR3 is built from 13 residues. V was pared by 5 bases and J by 6 bases, with 5 bases of the junction left unmatched. CDR1 is MNHNS, CDR2 SASEGT, per germline. The CDR3, as DNA: TGTGCCAGCAGTCGACAGGGGGGAGTCGAGCAGTACTTC. The encoded protein is CASSRQGGVEQYF.

This clonotype has more than one count but fewer than ten. The J gene is TRBJ2-6, the V gene TRBV5-5, with D perhaps matching TRBD1 (5 bases). Trimming removed 0 bases from V and 1 base from J, with 8 bases in between. This CDR3 has 16 residues. In germline, CDR1 is SGHKS, CDR2 YYEKEE (reference sequence). CDR3 DNA sequence: TGTGCCAGCAGCTTGGACGACAGTTCTGGGGCCAACGTCCTGACTTTC. It codes for CASSLDDSSGANVLTF.

This clonotype was observed a few times. The gene calls are TRBV5-6 and TRBJ2-5; no clear D. Germline assignment: CDR1 SGHDT and CDR2 YYEEEE. The CDR3 sequence is 14 residues long. Trimming left V 0 bases short and J 4 bases short, with 10 bases between. The CDR3 coding sequence is TGTGCCAGCAGCTTGGGGGGAACTCCAGAGACCCAGTACTTC. It is translated as CASSLGGTPETQYF.

This clonotype appeared many times. The chain joins TRBV28 to TRBJ2-7; 10 bases map to TRBD1. Germline values: CDR1 MDHEN, CDR2 SYDVKM. With V trimmed by 6 bases and J by 2 bases, 4 bases remained unmatched. This CDR3 contains 14 residues. The CDR3 nucleotides read TGTGCCAGCAGATTAGACAGGGGGCCCTACGAGCAGTACTTC. Translated, it gives CASRLDRGPYEQYF.

V is TRBV28 and J is TRBJ2-1; D gene uncertain. The V end lost 3 bases, the J end lost 6 bases, and 12 bases lay between the germline ends. The CDR3 covers 14 residues. Looked up from germline, CDR1 is MDHEN and CDR2 is SYDVKM. The CDR3 bases are TGTGCCAGCAGTTTGGGGTTTTCGAGCAATGAGCAGTTCTTC. Amino acids: CASSLGFSSNEQFF.

This clonotype was seen only a few times. This chain joins TRBV5-1 and TRBJ2-7, with D possibly TRBD1 on 5 matching bases. Germline CDR1 reads SGHRS; CDR2 reads YFSETQ. V was trimmed by 0 bases and J by 4 bases, leaving 8 bases between them. This CDR3 has 13 residues. CDR3 region: CASSLEQGYEQYF. CDR3 nucleotides: TGCGCCAGCAGCTTGGAGCAGGGTTACGAGCAGTACTTC.

The gene calls are TRBV9 and TRBJ2-7; TRBD2 aligns across 7 bases. This CDR3 has 17 residues. Germline V CDR1 and CDR2: SGDLS, YYNGEE. V shed 4 bases, J shed 3 bases, and the junction held 16 bases outside the gene matches. The CDR3 bases are TGTGCCAGCAGCCCTAATGGGAGGGGCCGTTTTTACTACGAGCAGTACTTC. Protein product: CASSPNGRGRFYYEQYF.

This clonotype was seen a handful of times. This chain uses TRBV5-1 with TRBJ2-7; D perhaps matches TRBD2 (6 bases). Trimming removed 3 bases at V and 2 bases at J, with 12 bases between. The CDR3 is 14 residues long. The germline CDR1 and CDR2 sequences are SGHRS and YFSETQ. Here the CDR3 DNA reads TGCGCCAGCAGCTGGACGGGGGTTCCCTACGAGCAGTACTTC. Amino acid sequence: CASSWTGVPYEQYF. Using reference TRBV5-1 and TRBJ2-7 for the parts outside the CDR3, the full variable domain is KAGVTQTPRYLIKTRGQQVTLSCSPISGHRSVSWYQQTPGQGLQFLFEYFSETQRNKGNFPGRFSGRQFSNSRSEMNVSTLELGDSALYLCASSWTGVPYEQYFGPGTRLTVT.

This clonotype was observed a handful of times. The chain has TRBV27 and TRBJ2-6; no reliable D call. The ends were cut back, 1 base at V and 2 bases at J, with 9 bases in the middle. The CDR3 has 16 residues. The germline CDR1 and CDR2 sequences are MNHEY and SMNVEV (reference sequence). The CDR3 sequence is CASSLLGPPGANVLTF. The CDR3 DNA follows: TGTGCCAGCAGTTTATTAGGGCCCCCTGGGGCCAACGTCCTGACTTTC.

The chain uses TRBV20-1 and TRBJ2-7; D is perhaps TRBD1 (6 bases). This CDR3 has 14 residues. CDR1 and CDR2 from the germline V gene are DFQATT and SNEGSKA (reference sequence). Trimming shortened V by 6 bases and J by 7 bases, and 22 bases separated the two germline ends. CDR3 sequence reads: CSAPIGQQGREQYF. The CDR3 DNA sequence: TGCAGTGCACCAATTGGACAGCAAGGACGGGAGCAGTACTTC.

This clonotype was observed a handful of times. This chain connects TRBV19 to TRBJ1-1, with D possibly being TRBD1 (6 bases). Germline loops: CDR1 LNHDA, CDR2 SQIVND (reference sequence). This CDR3 has 12 amino acids. Trimming took off 1 base at V and 11 bases at J, with 11 bases between the two ends. The CDR3 here is CASSIGGRVAFF. CDR3 bases: TGTGCCAGTAGTATAGGGGGGCGCGTGGCTTTCTTT.

V gene TRBV6-1 combines with J gene TRBJ1-3, with D hard to call. Germline CDR1 and CDR2: MNHNS and SASEGT. The CDR3 is 14 amino acids. Trimming pared 6 bases from V and 0 bases from J, leaving 9 bases between. DNA for the CDR3: TGTGCCAGCAGAGGGATCGGCTCTGGAAACACCATATATTTT. Protein: CASRGIGSGNTIYF.

This clonotype was counted ten times or more. The rearrangement links TRBV12-3 or TRBV12-4 to TRBJ1-2; D is perhaps TRBD1 (5 bases). This CDR3 contains 13 residues. Trimming stripped 5 bases from V and 10 bases from J, with 17 bases between. CDR3 DNA sequence: TGTGCCAGCAGTCCCGCCGGGACTAACAACTACACCTTC. Protein: CASSPAGTNNYTF.

The chain combines TRBV29-1 with TRBJ2-5, with a weak D call TRBD2 (6 bases). V lost 7 bases to trimming and J lost 3 bases, with 15 bases between them. This CDR3 is 13 amino acids long. Germline V gives CDR1 SQVTM, CDR2 ANQGSEA. CDR3 in DNA: TGCAGCGCTGTAGGATGGAGGGAAGAGACCCAGTACTTC. As protein: CSAVGWREETQYF.

This clonotype was recorded at least ten times. The chain links TRBV5-1 to TRBJ1-1; a weak D match, TRBD1 (6 bases). There are 16 residues in the CDR3. Per germline, CDR1 SGHRS and CDR2 YFSETQ. Trimming took off 2 bases at V and 6 bases at J, with 20 bases between the two ends. For the CDR3, the DNA is TGCGCCAGCAGCTTAGGACAGCCCCAAACACGCGCTGAAGCTTTCTTT. This gives the protein CASSLGQPQTRAEAFF.

The genes are TRBV7-2 and TRBJ2-3; D is possibly TRBD1 (6 bases). CDR1 is SGHTA, CDR2 FQGNSA, per germline. The V and J ends lost 5 bases and 6 bases respectively, with 21 bases between them. The CDR3 consists of 16 residues. Here the CDR3 DNA reads TGTGCCAGCAGCGTCCAGGGGAGAAGCTCCCCGGATACGCAGTATTTT. Its protein product is CASSVQGRSSPDTQYF.

This clonotype has only a few counts. CDR3 region: CASSSDPYGYTF. CDR3 DNA sequence: TGTGCCAGCAGTTCCGATCCCTATGGCTACACCTTC. V usage is TRBV12-3 or TRBV12-4 and J usage is TRBJ1-2; D unclear. The V end was cut by 4 bases, the J end by 4 bases, with 7 bases between. CDR3 length: 12 amino acids.

This clonotype was detected only a few times. CDR3 residues: CSASQPYGYTF. The CDR3 coding sequence is TGCAGTGCTAGTCAACCCTATGGCTACACCTTC. The rearrangement joins TRBV20-1 to TRBJ1-2, with D unresolved. CDR1 is DFQATT, CDR2 SNEGSKA, per germline (reference sequence). The CDR3 is made up of 11 amino acids. The germline V and J ends were trimmed by 3 bases and 4 bases, with 6 bases remaining between them.

Details on this clonotype: A much larger clonotype is one base distant, so this may be a read error. This rearrangement joins TRBV28 to TRBJ1-5, with D hard to call. Trimming removed 6 bases at V and 9 bases at J, with 21 bases between. This CDR3 has 15 residues. Germline CDR1 is MDHEN and CDR2 is SYDVKM. CDR3 nucleotides: TGTGCCAGCAGCCCCGAGGGCGCAATTGTTCGGCCCCAGCATTTT. Amino acid sequence: CASSPEGAIVRPQHF. Supplemented by reference TRBV28 and TRBJ1-5, the full variable domain reads DVKVTQSSRYLVKRTGEKVFLECVQDMDHENMFWYRQDPGLGLRLIYFSYDVKMKEKGDIPEGYSVSREKKERFSLILESASTNQTSMYLCASSPEGAIVRPQHFGDGTRLSIL.

This clonotype was seen only a few times. V and J are TRBV30 and TRBJ2-7; D is perhaps TRBD1 or TRBD2 (7 bases each). The CDR3 spans 15 residues. Trimming took off 1 base at V and 2 bases at J, with 15 bases between the two ends. Germline V CDR1 and CDR2: GTSNPN, SVGIG (reference sequence). CDR3 sequence reads: CAWSERQGGAYEQYF. The CDR3 DNA follows: TGTGCCTGGAGTGAAAGGCAGGGGGGGGCCTACGAGCAGTACTTC.

This clonotype was seen more than once but under ten times. The chain recombines TRBV5-1 with TRBJ1-2; 7 bases agree with TRBD1. Unmatched junction bases numbered 6, after V lost 4 bases and J lost 6 bases. Germline CDR1 and CDR2: SGHRS and YFSETQ. This CDR3 has 13 amino acids. CDR3 protein: CASSRTGPDGYTF. The CDR3 DNA reads TGCGCCAGCAGCCGGACAGGCCCTGATGGCTACACCTTC.

The rearrangement links TRBV18 to TRBJ2-1; D ambiguous. This CDR3 comprises 13 residues. Trimming removed 4 bases from V and 3 bases from J, with 7 bases in between. CDR1 and CDR2 from the germline V gene are KGHSH and LQKENI. The CDR3 nucleotides read TGTGCCAGCTCACTCACAGTCTACAATGAGCAGTTCTTC. Amino acid sequence: CASSLTVYNEQFF.

V is TRBV29-1 and J is TRBJ1-3; unclear D gene. The CDR3 spans 14 residues. Germline V gene data show CDR1 as SQVTM and CDR2 as ANQGSEA. Deletions cut 4 bases from V and 4 bases from J, with 14 bases between. The CDR3 DNA reads as TGCAGCGTTGTGTTCACAGCCGCAGGAAACACCATATATTTT. The encoded protein is CSVVFTAAGNTIYF.

This clonotype showed up many times. The chain links TRBV28 to TRBJ2-7; no firm D call. Deletions cut 6 bases from V and 5 bases from J, with 11 bases between. The CDR3 runs to 12 residues. In germline, CDR1 is MDHEN, CDR2 SYDVKM. This chain's CDR3 is CASSFSNDEQYF. CDR3 coding DNA: TGTGCCAGCAGCTTTAGCAACGACGAGCAGTACTTC. Full variable domain (rest looked up from reference TRBV28 and TRBJ2-7): DVKVTQSSRYLVKRTGEKVFLECVQDMDHENMFWYRQDPGLGLRLIYFSYDVKMKEKGDIPEGYSVSREKKERFSLILESASTNQTSMYLCASSFSNDEQYFGPGTRLTVT.

This clonotype was recorded at least ten times. The rearrangement uses TRBV10-3 and TRBJ2-5; TRBD2 agrees at 10 bases. This CDR3 is built from 14 residues. Germline loops: CDR1 ENHRY, CDR2 SYGVKD. V was clipped by 4 bases and J by 5 bases; unmatched bases: 4. The CDR3 is CAISASGGAETQYF. CDR3 nucleotides: TGTGCCATCAGTGCCAGCGGGGGGGCCGAGACCCAGTACTTC.